This entry concerns a single TCR beta chain. The antigen remains unidentified. This entry is derived from a study of OX40 agonist ivuxolimab in advanced cancers. Study at large: With a range of 23 to 79, age averaged about 58 years, and about 82% were male. Study outcomes and limitations: Some nonresponders also had low normalized T-cell clonal expansion.

Trimming stripped 1 base from V and 1 base from J, with 6 bases between. The V gene's germline CDR1 is SGHRS and CDR2 YFSETQ. The length of the CDR3 is 14 residues. Sequenced by immunoSEQ multiplex PCR; TCRdb stores in-frame clones only, minus some. The repertoire holds tens of thousands of clones, with 75% to 90% as singletons. The TCR was taken from an adult with an advanced solid tumor such as melanoma, head and neck, liver or kidney cancer. Sequencing was performed on CD4+ or CD8+ T cells sorted from blood, taken in a trial of the OX40 agonist ivuxolimab. The J gene is TRBJ2-4, the V gene TRBV5-1; D is perhaps TRBD1 (5 bases). The CDR3 coding sequence is TGCGCCAGCAGCTTGAGGGGTGCCAAAAACATTCAGTACTTC. Translating gives CASSLRGAKNIQYF. The whole variable domain, filled in from reference TRBV5-1 and TRBJ2-4, reads KAGVTQTPRYLIKTRGQQVTLSCSPISGHRSVSWYQQTPGQGLQFLFEYFSETQRNKGNFPGRFSGRQFSNSRSEMNVSTLELGDSALYLCASSLRGAKNIQYFGAGTRLSVL.